This T cell receptor beta chain was identified in a study of OX40 agonist ivuxolimab in advanced cancers. Study context: Patients in dose escalation had liver, melanoma, kidney or head and neck cancers. Study conclusions and caveats: CD8+ T cells averaged more expanded clones than CD4+.

Profiled with immunoSEQ multiplex PCR; TCRdb holds only in-frame clones, not every one. The profile shows approximately 60,000 clones, 70% to 85% of them singletons. Of note for this clone: Its antigen remains unidentified.

Germline V gene lookup returns CDR1 LNHDA and CDR2 SQIVND (reference sequence). The V gene lost 4 bases and the J gene lost 5 bases, with 22 bases spanning the gap. The CDR3 is made up of 17 amino acids. The chain joins TRBV19 to TRBJ2-3; a possible D gene is TRBD2 (6 bases). The sequencing here drew on CD4+ or CD8+ T cells sorted from blood, taken in a trial of the OX40 agonist ivuxolimab. The clonotype originates from an adult with an advanced solid tumor such as melanoma, head and neck, liver or kidney cancer. CDR3 sequence reads: CASSNTPSGLNLDTQYF. The CDR3, as DNA: TGTGCCAGTAGTAACACCCCTTCGGGACTGAACTTAGATACGCAGTATTTT.